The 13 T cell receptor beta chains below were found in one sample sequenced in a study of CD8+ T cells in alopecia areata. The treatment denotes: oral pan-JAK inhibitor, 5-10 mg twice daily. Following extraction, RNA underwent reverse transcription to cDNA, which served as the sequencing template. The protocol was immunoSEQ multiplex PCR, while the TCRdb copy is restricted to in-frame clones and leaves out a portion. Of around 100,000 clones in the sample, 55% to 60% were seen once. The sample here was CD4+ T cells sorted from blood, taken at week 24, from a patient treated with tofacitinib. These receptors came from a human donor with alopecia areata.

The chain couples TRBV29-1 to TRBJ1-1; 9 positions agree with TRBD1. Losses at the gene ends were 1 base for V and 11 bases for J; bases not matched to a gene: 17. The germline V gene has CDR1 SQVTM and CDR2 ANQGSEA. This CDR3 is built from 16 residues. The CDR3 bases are TGCAGCGTTGAAGGGGTGCGGCTACAGGGGGCACGGGTCGCTTTCTTT. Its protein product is CSVEGVRLQGARVAFF.

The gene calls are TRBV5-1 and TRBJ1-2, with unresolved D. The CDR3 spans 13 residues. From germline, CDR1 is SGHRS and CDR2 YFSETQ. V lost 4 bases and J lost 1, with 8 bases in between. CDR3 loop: CASSETFNYGYTF. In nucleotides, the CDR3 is TGCGCCAGCAGCGAGACCTTTAACTATGGCTACACCTTC. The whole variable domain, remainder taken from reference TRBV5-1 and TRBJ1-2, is KAGVTQTPRYLIKTRGQQVTLSCSPISGHRSVSWYQQTPGQGLQFLFEYFSETQRNKGNFPGRFSGRQFSNSRSEMNVSTLELGDSALYLCASSETFNYGYTFGSGTRLTVV.

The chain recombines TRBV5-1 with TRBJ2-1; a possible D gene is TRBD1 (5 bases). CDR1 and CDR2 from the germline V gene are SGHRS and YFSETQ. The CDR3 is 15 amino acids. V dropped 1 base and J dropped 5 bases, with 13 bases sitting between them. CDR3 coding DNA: TGCGCCAGCAGCTTGCAGGGTGGTAGTAACAATGAGCAGTTCTTC. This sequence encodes CASSLQGGSNNEQFF.

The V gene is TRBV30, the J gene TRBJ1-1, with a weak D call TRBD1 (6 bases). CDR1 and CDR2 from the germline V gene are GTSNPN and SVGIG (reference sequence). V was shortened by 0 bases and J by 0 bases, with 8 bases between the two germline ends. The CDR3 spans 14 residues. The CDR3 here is CAWSVGQLNTEAFF. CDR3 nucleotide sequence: TGTGCCTGGAGTGTTGGACAGTTGAACACTGAAGCTTTCTTT.

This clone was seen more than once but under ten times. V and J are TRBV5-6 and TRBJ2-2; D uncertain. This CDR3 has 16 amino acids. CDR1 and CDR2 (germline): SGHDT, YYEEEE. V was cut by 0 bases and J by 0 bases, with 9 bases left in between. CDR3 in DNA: TGTGCCAGCAGCTTGGGTCTGGGCTCGAACACCGGGGAGCTGTTTTTT. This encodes CASSLGLGSNTGELFF.

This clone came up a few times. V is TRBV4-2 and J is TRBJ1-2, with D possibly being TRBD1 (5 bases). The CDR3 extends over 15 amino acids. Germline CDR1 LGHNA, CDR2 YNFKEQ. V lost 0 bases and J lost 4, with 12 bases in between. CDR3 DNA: TGTGCCAGCAGCCAAGAGAGGAGAGGGACCTATGGCTACACCTTC. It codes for CASSQERRGTYGYTF.

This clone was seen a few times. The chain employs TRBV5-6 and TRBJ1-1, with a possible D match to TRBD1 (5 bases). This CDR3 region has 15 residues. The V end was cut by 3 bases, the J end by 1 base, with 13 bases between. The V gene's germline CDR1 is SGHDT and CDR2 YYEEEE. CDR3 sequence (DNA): TGTGCCAGCAGCTCGCTGGACACCTGGAACACTGAAGCTTTCTTT. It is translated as CASSSLDTWNTEAFF. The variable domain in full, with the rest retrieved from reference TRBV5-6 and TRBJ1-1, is DAGVTQSPTHLIKTRGQQVTLRCSPKSGHDTVSWYQQALGQGPQFIFQYYEEEERQRGNFPDRFSGHQFPNYSSELNVNALLLGDSALYLCASSSLDTWNTEAFFGQGTRLTVV.

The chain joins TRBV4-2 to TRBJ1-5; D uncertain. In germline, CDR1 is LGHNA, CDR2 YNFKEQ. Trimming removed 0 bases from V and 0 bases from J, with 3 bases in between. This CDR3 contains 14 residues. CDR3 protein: CASSQDRSNQPQHF. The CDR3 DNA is TGTGCCAGCAGCCAAGATCGTAGCAATCAGCCCCAGCATTTT.

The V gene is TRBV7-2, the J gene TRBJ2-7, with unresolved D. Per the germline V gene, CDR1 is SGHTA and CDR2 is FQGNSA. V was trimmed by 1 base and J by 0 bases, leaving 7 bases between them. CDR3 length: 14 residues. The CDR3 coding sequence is TGTGCCAGCAGCTTAGGGAGAGGCTCCTACGAGCAGTACTTC. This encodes CASSLGRGSYEQYF.

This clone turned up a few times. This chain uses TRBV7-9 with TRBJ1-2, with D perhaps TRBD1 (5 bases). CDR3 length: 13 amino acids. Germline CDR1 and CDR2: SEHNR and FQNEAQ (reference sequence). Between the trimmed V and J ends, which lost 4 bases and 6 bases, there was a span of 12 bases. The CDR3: CASSSQGTDGYTF. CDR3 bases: TGTGCCAGCAGCTCCCAGGGAACGGATGGCTACACCTTC.

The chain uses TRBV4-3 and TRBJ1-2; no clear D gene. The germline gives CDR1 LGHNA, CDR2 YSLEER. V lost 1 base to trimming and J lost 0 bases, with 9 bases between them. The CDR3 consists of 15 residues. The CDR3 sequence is CASSQASTANYGYTF. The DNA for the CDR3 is TGCGCCAGCAGCCAAGCGTCGACGGCTAACTATGGCTACACCTTC.

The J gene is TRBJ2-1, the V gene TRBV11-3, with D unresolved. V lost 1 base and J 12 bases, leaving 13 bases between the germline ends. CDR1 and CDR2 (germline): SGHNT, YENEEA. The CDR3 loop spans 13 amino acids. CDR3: CASSLGSARGQFF. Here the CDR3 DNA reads TGTGCCAGCAGCTTAGGATCGGCACGCGGGCAGTTCTTC.

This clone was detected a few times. This CDR3 is CASSGQISNQPQHF. The CDR3 DNA sequence: TGTGCCAGCAGCGGACAGATTAGCAATCAGCCCCAGCATTTT. The chain has TRBV2 and TRBJ1-5; tentatively, D is TRBD1 (6 bases). The V end lost 6 bases, the J end lost 0 bases, and 9 bases lay between the germline ends. This CDR3 comprises 14 residues. Germline V CDR1 and CDR2: SNHLY, FYNNEI.